The 7 T cell receptor beta chains reported below all come from one sample, sequenced in a study of T-cell reconstitution after alpha-beta-depleted transplantation in children (dated by TCRdb to between 2015 and 2016). Preparation of the library involved PCR. The run used an Illumina HiSeq 2500. TCR library preparation used molecular barcoding, with unique molecular identifiers applied to normalize quantification of the TCRbeta repertoire. TCRdb applied fastp at Q25 and MiXCR to the public reads, then kept only in-frame beta chains. Rows with a matching CDR3 protein are joined into one entry that keeps the most common DNA and genes. The sample profile shows 450,000 to 600,000 distinct CDR3 sequences; about 30% of them were found once. Around 2.4% of the sample is in the top ten clones. The sequencing used PBMCs from the stem cell graft donor, collected from the stem cell graft. All receptors come from a human donor who donated a stem cell graft to a child with aplastic anemia.

This clonotype has only a few counts. This chain connects TRBV6-1 to TRBJ2-3; D not certain. V was shortened by 6 bases and J by 0 bases, with 10 bases between the two germline ends. The CDR3 has 14 residues. CDR1 and CDR2 (germline): MNHNS, SASEGT. The CDR3 nucleotides are TGTGCCAGCAGCCCCAGTTATAGCACAGATACGCAGTATTTT. Its protein is CASSPSYSTDTQYF.

The chain's CDR3 is CSASGSPYEQYF. The CDR3 DNA reads as TGCAGTGCTAGCGGGAGTCCCTACGAGCAGTACTTC. J is TRBJ2-7 and V is TRBV20-1, with D possibly TRBD2 on 6 matching bases. This CDR3 has 12 residues. Germline V gene data show CDR1 as DFQATT and CDR2 as SNEGSKA (reference sequence). The germline V and J ends were trimmed by 3 bases and 2 bases, with 8 bases remaining between them.

The rearrangement uses TRBV12-3 or TRBV12-4 and TRBJ2-5; no clear D gene. Trimming pared 3 bases from V and 2 bases from J, leaving 10 bases between. CDR3 length: 14 residues. CDR3 sequence: CASSLARRQETQYF. The CDR3 DNA sequence: TGTGCCAGCAGTTTGGCCAGAAGACAAGAGACCCAGTACTTC.

The chain recombines TRBV27 with TRBJ2-7; D remains unclear. The CDR3 covers 16 residues. The V end lost 1 base, the J end lost 2 bases, and 15 bases lay between the germline ends. Germline assignment: CDR1 MNHEY and CDR2 SMNVEV (reference sequence). CDR3 nucleotide sequence: TGTGCCAGCAGTTTATTGAGTGCTGCGGTTACCTACGAGCAGTACTTC. It encodes CASSLLSAAVTYEQYF.

This clonotype turned up a few times. V and J are TRBV6-2 or TRBV6-3 and TRBJ2-7; D call uncertain. CDR1 and CDR2 from the germline V gene are MNHEY and SVGEGT. Trimming took 0 bases from V and 5 from J, leaving 8 bases between them. The CDR3 runs to 13 residues. The DNA for the CDR3 is TGTGCCAGCAGTTACTCGACCCGTGACGAGCAGTACGTC. This gives the protein CASSYSTRDEQYV.

CDR3 DNA sequence: TGTGCCAGCAGCAAACCCCGGGAGGGACAGGGAAACAATGAGCAGTTCTTC. Translated, it gives CASSKPREGQGNNEQFF. V and J are TRBV21-1 and TRBJ2-1; the table's D call of TRBD1 was not tested on the DNA. TRBV21-1 is termed a pseudogene. The CDR3 spans 17 residues.

Only a few counts were recorded for this clonotype. V and J are TRBV30 and TRBJ2-7, with D unresolved. The germline V and J ends were trimmed by 5 bases and 3 bases, with 17 bases remaining between them. Germline-derived CDR1 and CDR2 are GTSNPN and SVGIG (reference sequence). The CDR3 runs to 14 residues. The CDR3 DNA follows: TGTGCCTGGGCTGACGGTCTTAAGGGCTACGAGCAGTACTTC. It codes for CAWADGLKGYEQYF.